This T cell receptor beta chain was identified in a study of preoperative IRX-2 immunotherapy in early breast cancer. Documented treatment: preoperative locoregional IRX-2 cytokine immunotherapy. Preoperative locoregional IRX-2 cytokine immunotherapy was tested in the phase Ib source study. Clones were read by immunoSEQ multiplex PCR, and TCRdb kept only the in-frame ones, dropping some. Here the sample spans some 59,000 clones, around 94% being singletons. Germline loops: CDR1 SGHNT, CDR2 YYREEE (reference sequence). J was trimmed by 3 bases and V by 4 bases; bases with no gene match: 4. The CDR3 loop spans 14 amino acids.

This TCR was sampled from a human donor with breast cancer. Sample acquisition took place from a patient treated with IRX-2 immunotherapy. This sequence joins TRBV5-4 and TRBJ2-3; 8 bases are a match to TRBD1. Written as DNA, the CDR3 is TGTGCCAGCAGCACTGGACAGGGAACAGATACGCAGTATTTT. Translated, it gives CASSTGQGTDTQYF.